The next 11 T cell receptor beta chains were all read from a single sample in a study of a mutant IDH1 vaccine in newly diagnosed glioma. The method was immunoSEQ multiplex PCR; TCRdb's version includes in-frame clones alone and lacks a portion of them. The repertoire has around 84,000 clones, 75% to 90% of them found once; the top ten carry more than 4.5%. These TCRs' antigens remain unknown. Time point meaning: week 47, end of study. The content of each vaccine dose was 300 ug of mutant IDH1 20-mer peptide, and topical imiquimod accompanied it. Sequencing was performed on PBMCs, taken from a glioma patient whose treatment included an IDH1 peptide vaccine. The receptors were gathered from a man between 35 and 55 years old with glioma.

V gene TRBV9 combines with J gene TRBJ1-2, with D perhaps TRBD1 (6 bases). CDR1 SGDLS and CDR2 YYNGEE come from the germline V gene. V gave up 7 bases and J gave up 7 bases, with 14 bases separating them. The CDR3 consists of 12 residues. The CDR3 is CASEGVFAGYTF. CDR3 sequence (DNA): TGTGCCAGCGAGGGGGTTTTCGCTGGCTACACCTTC.

This clone was counted a single time. J is TRBJ2-1 and V is TRBV27; tentatively, D is TRBD1 (7 bases). CDR1 and CDR2 from the germline V gene are MNHEY and SMNVEV (reference sequence). The CDR3 spans 17 residues. The ends were cut back, 4 bases at V and 11 bases at J, with 27 bases in the middle. In nucleotides, the CDR3 is TGTGCCAGCAGTTCCCCTGGTCAGGGGGATGGGGGGATGCAGCAGTTCTTC. This translates into CASSSPGQGDGGMQQFF.

J is TRBJ2-7 and V is TRBV6-1; no clear D gene. The CDR3 is made up of 13 amino acids. Trimming took 1 base from V and 3 from J, leaving 7 bases between them. Germline assignment: CDR1 MNHNS and CDR2 SASEGT. CDR3 coding DNA: TGTGCCAGCAGTGAAGGGCAGTACTACGAGCAGTACTTC. This codes for CASSEGQYYEQYF.

The rearrangement uses TRBV28 and TRBJ2-7; perhaps D is TRBD1 or TRBD2 (5 bases each). The CDR3 runs 13 residues. Between the trimmed V and J ends, which lost 7 bases and 3 bases, there was a span of 13 bases. Germline V gene lookup returns CDR1 MDHEN and CDR2 SYDVKM. The CDR3 sequence: CASTPGRDYEQYF. DNA of the CDR3: TGTGCCAGCACCCCGGGACGGGACTACGAGCAGTACTTC.

The sample holds one count of this clone. V and J are TRBV5-1 and TRBJ2-5; 12 bases are a match to TRBD2. Germline V gives CDR1 SGHRS, CDR2 YFSETQ. The CDR3 extends over 17 amino acids. Losses at the gene ends were 4 bases for V and 5 bases for J; bases not matched to a gene: 12. CDR3 nucleotide sequence: TGCGCCAGCAGCCCGGTTCTAGCGGGAGGGCCGGGGGAGACCCAGTACTTC. This translates into CASSPVLAGGPGETQYF.

The chain joins TRBV7-9 to TRBJ2-7, with D perhaps assigned TRBD1 or TRBD2 (5 bases each). Germline V CDR1 and CDR2: SEHNR, FQNEAQ (reference sequence). V lost 4 bases and J lost 0, with 10 bases in between. The CDR3 contains 14 residues. The CDR3 is CASSYGTDSYEQYF. CDR3 nucleotides: TGTGCCAGCAGCTATGGGACGGACTCCTACGAGCAGTACTTC.

The V and J genes are TRBV7-9 and TRBJ1-4; TRBD1 aligns across 8 bases. Germline CDR1 is SEHNR and CDR2 is FQNEAQ (reference sequence). This CDR3 is built from 14 residues. V was clipped by 5 bases and J by 5 bases; unmatched bases: 4. CDR3: CASSPGTGNEKLFF. The DNA for the CDR3 is TGTGCCAGCAGCCCCGGGACAGGAAATGAAAAACTGTTTTTT.

The chain combines TRBV30 with TRBJ2-4; no clear D gene. Trimming took off 2 bases at V and 0 bases at J, with 11 bases between the two ends. The CDR3 contains 15 residues. Looked up from germline, CDR1 is GTSNPN and CDR2 is SVGIG (reference sequence). CDR3 sequence (DNA): TGTGCCTGGAGTCTCCCTGGGCTAGCCAAAAACATTCAGTACTTC. As protein: CAWSLPGLAKNIQYF.

V usage is TRBV15 and J usage is TRBJ1-3; D uncertain. The CDR3 covers 16 residues. V was pared by 0 bases and J by 6 bases, with 15 bases between. CDR1 and CDR2 (germline): LNHNV, YYDKDF (reference sequence). In DNA form, the CDR3 reads TGTGCCACCAGCAGAGAGCGAGTGGGAATCGAAAACACCATATATTTT. This codes for CATSRERVGIENTIYF.

This clone was seen more than once but under ten times. This chain uses TRBV7-6 with TRBJ2-1; 9 bases line up with TRBD2. J gave up 6 bases and V 1 base, and 4 bases lay outside the gene matches. Germline CDR1 is SGHVS and CDR2 is FNYEAQ. The CDR3 has 15 amino acids. In DNA, the CDR3 is TGTGCCAGCAGCTTAGTTGGCGGGAGGGGCAATGAGCAGTTCTTC. Protein product: CASSLVGGRGNEQFF.

The rearrangement uses TRBV18 and TRBJ1-3; D may be TRBD1 (5 bases). The germline V gene has CDR1 KGHSH and CDR2 LQKENI. Trimming took 0 bases from V and 3 from J, leaving 9 bases between them. The CDR3 runs 15 residues. In nucleotides, the CDR3 is TGTGCCAGCTCACCACCGGGGCTCCGTGGAAACACCATATATTTT. Amino acid sequence: CASSPPGLRGNTIYF. The complete variable domain, with remaining parts taken from reference TRBV18 and TRBJ1-3, reads NAGVMQNPRHLVRRRGQEARLRCSPMKGHSHVYWYRQLPEEGLKFMVYLQKENIIDESGMPKERFSAEFPKEGPSILRIQQVVRGDSAAYFCASSPPGLRGNTIYFGEGSWLTVV.